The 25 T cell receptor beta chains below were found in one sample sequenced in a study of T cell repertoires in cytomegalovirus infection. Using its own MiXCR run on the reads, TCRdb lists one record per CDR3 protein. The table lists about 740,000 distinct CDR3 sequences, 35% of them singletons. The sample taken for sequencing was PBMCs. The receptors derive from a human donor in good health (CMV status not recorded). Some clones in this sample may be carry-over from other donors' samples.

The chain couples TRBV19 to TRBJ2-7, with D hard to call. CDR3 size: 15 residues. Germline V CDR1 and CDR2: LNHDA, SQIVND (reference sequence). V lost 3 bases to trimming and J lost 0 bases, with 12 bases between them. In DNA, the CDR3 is TGTGCCAGTAGTATCAACGCAGTTAGCTCCTACGAGCAGTACTTC. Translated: CASSINAVSSYEQYF.

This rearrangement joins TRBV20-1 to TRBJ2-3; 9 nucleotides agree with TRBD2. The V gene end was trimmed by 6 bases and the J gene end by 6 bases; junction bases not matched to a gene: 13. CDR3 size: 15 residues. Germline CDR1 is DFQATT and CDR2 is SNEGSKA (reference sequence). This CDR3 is CSAHTIAGVFDTQYF. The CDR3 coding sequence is TGCAGTGCCCATACTATAGCGGGAGTCTTCGATACGCAGTATTTT.

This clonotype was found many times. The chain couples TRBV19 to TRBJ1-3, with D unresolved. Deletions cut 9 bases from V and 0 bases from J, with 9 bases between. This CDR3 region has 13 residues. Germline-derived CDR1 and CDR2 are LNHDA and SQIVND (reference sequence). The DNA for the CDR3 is TGTGCCAGGGACGGGAGCTCTGGAAACACCATATATTTT. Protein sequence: CARDGSSGNTIYF. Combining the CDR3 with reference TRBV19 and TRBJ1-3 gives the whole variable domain DGGITQSPKYLFRKEGQNVTLSCEQNLNHDAMYWYRQDPGQGLRLIYYSQIVNDFQKGDIAEGYSVSREKKESFPLTVTSAQKNPTAFYLCARDGSSGNTIYFGEGSWLTVV.

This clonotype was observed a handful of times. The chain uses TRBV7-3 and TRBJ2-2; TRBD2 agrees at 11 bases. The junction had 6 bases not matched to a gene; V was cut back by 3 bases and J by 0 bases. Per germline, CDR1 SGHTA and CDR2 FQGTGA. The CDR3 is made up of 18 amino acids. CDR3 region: CASSFNVAGGANTGELFF. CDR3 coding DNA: TGTGCCAGCAGCTTCAACGTAGCGGGGGGGGCGAACACCGGGGAGCTGTTTTTT.

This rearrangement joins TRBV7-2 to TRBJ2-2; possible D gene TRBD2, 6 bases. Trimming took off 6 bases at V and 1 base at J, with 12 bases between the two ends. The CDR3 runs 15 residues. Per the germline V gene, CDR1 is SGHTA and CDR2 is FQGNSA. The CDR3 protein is CASRQRRENTGELFF. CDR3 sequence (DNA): TGTGCCAGCAGACAGAGGAGGGAGAACACCGGGGAGCTGTTTTTT.

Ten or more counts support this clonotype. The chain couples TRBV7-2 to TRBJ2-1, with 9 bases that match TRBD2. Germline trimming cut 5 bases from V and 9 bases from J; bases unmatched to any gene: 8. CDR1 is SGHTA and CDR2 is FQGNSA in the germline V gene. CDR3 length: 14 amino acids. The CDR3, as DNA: TGTGCCAGCAGCCGCGGGGGGGTGGAAGGTGAGCAGTTCTTC. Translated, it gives CASSRGGVEGEQFF.

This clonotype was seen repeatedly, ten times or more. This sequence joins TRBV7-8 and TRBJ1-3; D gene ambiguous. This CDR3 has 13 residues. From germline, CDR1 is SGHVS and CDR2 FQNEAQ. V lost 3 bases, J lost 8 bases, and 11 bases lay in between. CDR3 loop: CASSLVGRDTIYF. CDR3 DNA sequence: TGTGCCAGCAGCTTGGTCGGGAGGGACACCATATATTTT.

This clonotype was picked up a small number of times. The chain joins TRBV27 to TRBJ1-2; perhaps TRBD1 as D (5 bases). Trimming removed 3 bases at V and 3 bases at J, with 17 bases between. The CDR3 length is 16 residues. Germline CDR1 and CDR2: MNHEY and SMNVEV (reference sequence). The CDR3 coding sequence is TGTGCCAGCAGTTTGAGTATGGGGGTTAGAGACTATGGCTACACCTTC. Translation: CASSLSMGVRDYGYTF.

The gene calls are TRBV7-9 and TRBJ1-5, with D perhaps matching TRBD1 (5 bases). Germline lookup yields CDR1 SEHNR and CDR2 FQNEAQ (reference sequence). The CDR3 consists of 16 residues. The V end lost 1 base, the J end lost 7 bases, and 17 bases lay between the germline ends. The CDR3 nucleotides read TGTGCCAGCAGCTTAGGAGGGAGGGGTGTGGACCAGCCCCAGCATTTT. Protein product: CASSLGGRGVDQPQHF.

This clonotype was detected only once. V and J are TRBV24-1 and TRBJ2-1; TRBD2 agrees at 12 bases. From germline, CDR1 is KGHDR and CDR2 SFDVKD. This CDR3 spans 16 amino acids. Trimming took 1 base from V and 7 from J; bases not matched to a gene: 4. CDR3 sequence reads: CATSDFGLAGGNEQFF. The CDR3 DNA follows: TGTGCCACCAGTGATTTCGGGCTAGCGGGAGGGAATGAGCAGTTCTTC.

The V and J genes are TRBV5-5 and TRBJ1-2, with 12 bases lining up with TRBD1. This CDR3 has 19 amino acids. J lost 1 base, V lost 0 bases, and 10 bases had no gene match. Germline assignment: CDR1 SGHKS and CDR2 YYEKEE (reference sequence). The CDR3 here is CASSLEVAGTGGRNYGYTF. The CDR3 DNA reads TGTGCCAGCAGCTTGGAAGTGGCCGGGACAGGGGGCCGTAACTATGGCTACACCTTC.

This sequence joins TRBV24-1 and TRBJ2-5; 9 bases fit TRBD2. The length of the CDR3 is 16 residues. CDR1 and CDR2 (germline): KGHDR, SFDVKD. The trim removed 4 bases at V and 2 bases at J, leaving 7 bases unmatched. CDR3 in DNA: TGTGCCACCAGTGACTTCTCGACTAGCGGACAAGAGACCCAGTACTTC. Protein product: CATSDFSTSGQETQYF.

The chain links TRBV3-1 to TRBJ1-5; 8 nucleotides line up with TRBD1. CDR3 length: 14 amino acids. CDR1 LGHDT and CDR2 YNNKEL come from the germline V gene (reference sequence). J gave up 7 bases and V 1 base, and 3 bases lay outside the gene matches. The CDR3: CASSQGTGQQPQHF. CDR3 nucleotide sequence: TGTGCCAGCAGCCAAGGGACAGGGCAACAGCCCCAGCATTTT.

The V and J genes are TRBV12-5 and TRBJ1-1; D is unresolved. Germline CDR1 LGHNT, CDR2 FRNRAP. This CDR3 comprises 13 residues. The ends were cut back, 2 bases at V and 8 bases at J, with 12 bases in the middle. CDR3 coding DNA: TGTGCTAGTGGTTTGATGGCAGGCGCAGAAGCTTTCTTT. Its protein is CASGLMAGAEAFF. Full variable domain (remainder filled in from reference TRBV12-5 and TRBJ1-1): DARVTQTPRHKVTEMGQEVTMRCQPILGHNTVFWYRQTMMQGLELLAYFRNRAPLDDSGMPKDRFSAEMPDATLATLKIQPSEPRDSAVYFCASGLMAGAEAFFGQGTRLTVV.

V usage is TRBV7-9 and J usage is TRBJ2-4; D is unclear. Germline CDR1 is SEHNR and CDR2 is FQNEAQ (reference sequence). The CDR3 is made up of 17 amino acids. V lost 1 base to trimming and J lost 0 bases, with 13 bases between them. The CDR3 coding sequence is TGTGCCAGCAGCTTAGACCGGAGCCCCTTAGCCAAAAACATTCAGTACTTC. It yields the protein CASSLDRSPLAKNIQYF. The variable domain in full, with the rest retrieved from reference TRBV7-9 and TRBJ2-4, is DTGVSQNPRHKITKRGQNVTFRCDPISEHNRLYWYRQTLGQGPEFLTYFQNEAQLEKSRLLSDRFSAERPKGSFSTLEIQRTEQGDSAMYLCASSLDRSPLAKNIQYFGAGTRLSVL.

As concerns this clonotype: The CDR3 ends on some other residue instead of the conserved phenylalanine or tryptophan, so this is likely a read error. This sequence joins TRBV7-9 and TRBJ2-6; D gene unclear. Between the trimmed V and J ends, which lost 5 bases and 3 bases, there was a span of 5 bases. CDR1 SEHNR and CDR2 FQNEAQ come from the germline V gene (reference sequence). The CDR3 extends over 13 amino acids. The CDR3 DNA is TGTGCCAGCAGCCGATATGGGGCCAACGTCCTGACTTTA. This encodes CASSRYGANVLTL.

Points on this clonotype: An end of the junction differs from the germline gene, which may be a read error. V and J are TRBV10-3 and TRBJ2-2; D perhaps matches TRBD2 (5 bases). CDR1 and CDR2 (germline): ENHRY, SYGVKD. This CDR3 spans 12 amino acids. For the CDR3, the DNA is TGTGCCATCTCTTCTAACACCGGGGTGCTGTTTTTT. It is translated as CAISSNTGVLFF.

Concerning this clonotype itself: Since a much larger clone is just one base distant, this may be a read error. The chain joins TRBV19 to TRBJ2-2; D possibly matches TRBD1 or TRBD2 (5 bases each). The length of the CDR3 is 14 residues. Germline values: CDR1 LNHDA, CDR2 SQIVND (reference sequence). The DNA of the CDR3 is TGTGCCAGTAGGGATGCAGGGTACACCGGGGAGCTGTGTTTT. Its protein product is CASRDAGYTGELCF.

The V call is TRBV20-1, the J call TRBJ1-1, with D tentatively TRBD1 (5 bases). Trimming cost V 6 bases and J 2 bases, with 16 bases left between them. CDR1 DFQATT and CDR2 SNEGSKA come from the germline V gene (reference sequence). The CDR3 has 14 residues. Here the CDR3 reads CSALRDGRNTEAFF. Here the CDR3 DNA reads TGCAGTGCCCTACGGGACGGGAGAAACACTGAAGCTTTCTTT.

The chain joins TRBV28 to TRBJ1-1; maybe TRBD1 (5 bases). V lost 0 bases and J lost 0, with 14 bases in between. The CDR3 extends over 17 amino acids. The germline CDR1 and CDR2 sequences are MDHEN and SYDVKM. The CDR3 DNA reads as TGTGCCAGCAGTTTATGGGCAGGGACCGGGATGAACACTGAAGCTTTCTTT. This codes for CASSLWAGTGMNTEAFF.

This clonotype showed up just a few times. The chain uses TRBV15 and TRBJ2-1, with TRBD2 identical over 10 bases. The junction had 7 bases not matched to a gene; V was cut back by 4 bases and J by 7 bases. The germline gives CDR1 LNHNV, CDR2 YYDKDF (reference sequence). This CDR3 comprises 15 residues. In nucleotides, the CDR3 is TGTGCCACCAGCAATCCTAGCGGGAGACGTAATGAGCAGTTCTTC. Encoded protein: CATSNPSGRRNEQFF.

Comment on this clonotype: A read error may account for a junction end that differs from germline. Here the CDR3 DNA reads TGTGCCAACAGCTTAGGAGGAAGTCTGTCCTACGAGCAGTACTTC. This sequence encodes CANSLGGSLSYEQYF. The chain couples TRBV7-2 to TRBJ2-7, with D perhaps matching TRBD2 (5 bases). The CDR3 extends over 15 amino acids. Germline CDR1 is SGHTA and CDR2 is FQGNSA.

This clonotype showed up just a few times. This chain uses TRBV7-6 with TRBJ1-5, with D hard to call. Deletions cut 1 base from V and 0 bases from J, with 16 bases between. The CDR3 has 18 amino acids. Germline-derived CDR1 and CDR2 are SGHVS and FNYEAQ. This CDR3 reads CASSLESSGIYSNQPQHF. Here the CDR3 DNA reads TGTGCCAGCAGCTTAGAATCTTCGGGAATATATAGCAATCAGCCCCAGCATTTT.

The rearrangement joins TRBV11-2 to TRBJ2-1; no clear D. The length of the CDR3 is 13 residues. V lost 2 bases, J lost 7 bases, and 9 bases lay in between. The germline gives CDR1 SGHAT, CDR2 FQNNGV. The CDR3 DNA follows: TGTGCCAGCAGCTTAATGTACCGTAATGAGCAGTTCTTC. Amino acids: CASSLMYRNEQFF.

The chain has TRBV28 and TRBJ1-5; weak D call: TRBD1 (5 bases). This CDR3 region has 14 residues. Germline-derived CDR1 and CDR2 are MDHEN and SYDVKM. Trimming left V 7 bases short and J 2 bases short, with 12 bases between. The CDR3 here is CASTPQVGNQPQHF. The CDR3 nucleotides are TGTGCCAGCACTCCACAGGTGGGCAATCAGCCCCAGCATTTT. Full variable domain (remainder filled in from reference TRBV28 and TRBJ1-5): DVKVTQSSRYLVKRTGEKVFLECVQDMDHENMFWYRQDPGLGLRLIYFSYDVKMKEKGDIPEGYSVSREKKERFSLILESASTNQTSMYLCASTPQVGNQPQHFGDGTRLSIL.